What follows is one TCR beta chain and its context. Its target is unknown. Each patient came to thyroid surgery without any prior treatment (of any kind). The CDR3 is 17 residues long. Per germline, CDR1 MNHEY and CDR2 SVGEGT. The V and J ends lost 0 bases and 3 bases, in that order; junction bases with no gene match: 5. Per the authors' pipeline: To classify distant metastasis in papillary thyroid cancer, a model was built from CDR3 differences across clinicopathological groups. Using MiXCR, TCRdb reanalyzed the PCR reads. The V and J calls follow TCRdb's processing rather than the paper's. Altogether about 39,000 clones are present, approximately 17% being singletons, with the ten largest covering approximately 14%. The data were obtained in a study of metastatic and nonmetastatic thyroid tumors. As for the study in general: It was across blood and tumor or nodule tissue from malignant and benign thyroid patients that repertoires were compared.

Overall study results and limits: Reported TCR beta diversity, measured in blood and tumor, was significantly higher for malignant thyroid tumors than for benign nodules.

The sequence came from a female donor with papillary thyroid cancer or a benign thyroid nodule (not recorded which). Some clones in this sample may be carry-over from other donors' samples. The chain is built from TRBV6-2 or TRBV6-3 and TRBJ2-1, with TRBD2 matching over 10 bases. Sample: tumor tissue. The CDR3 nucleotides are TGTGCCAGCAGTTACTCGAGGACTAGCGGACGCTACAATGAGCAGTTCTTC. Its translation: CASSYSRTSGRYNEQFF.